One sample yielded the 24 T cell receptor beta chains listed below, sequenced in a study of CD8 T cells in Susac syndrome. RNA amounts of 0.5 to 1 ug underwent reverse transcription with random hexamers. TCRdb independently ran MiXCR on the immunoSEQ multiplex PCR reads; one entry per CDR3 protein. The profile covers about 140,000 distinct CDR3 sequences, with roughly 94% appearing a single time and roughly 0.29% taken by the ten largest. The sequencing input was CD8+ T cells from PBMCs. Receptors were obtained from a human donor in good health.

This chain uses TRBV7-9 with TRBJ2-5, with D possibly being TRBD1 or TRBD2 (5 bases each). The CDR3 is made up of 14 amino acids. The V and J ends lost 0 bases and 2 bases respectively, with 7 bases between them. The germline V gene encodes CDR1 SEHNR and CDR2 FQNEAQ (reference sequence). The CDR3 loop reads CASSLAEGQETQYF. In DNA, the CDR3 is TGTGCCAGCAGCTTAGCTGAGGGGCAAGAGACCCAGTACTTC.

The V call is TRBV9, the J call TRBJ1-5, with TRBD1 identical over 8 bases. J gave up 7 bases and V 3 bases, and 6 bases lay outside the gene matches. This CDR3 contains 14 residues. Germline lookup yields CDR1 SGDLS and CDR2 YYNGEE. The CDR3 here is CASSAGGAGQPQHF. CDR3 bases: TGTGCCAGCAGCGCAGGGGGCGCGGGGCAGCCCCAGCATTTT.

The chain employs TRBV4-2 and TRBJ1-5; TRBD1 is a possible D gene (5 bases). The V end lost 3 bases, the J end lost 3 bases, and 12 bases lay between the germline ends. Per the germline V gene, CDR1 is LGHNA and CDR2 is YNFKEQ. The CDR3 has 15 amino acids. The CDR3 reads CASSQQGKNNQPQHF. The CDR3, as DNA: TGTGCCAGCAGCCAGCAGGGCAAAAACAATCAGCCCCAGCATTTT.

The chain is built from TRBV30 and TRBJ2-2, with unresolved D. Trimming cost V 3 bases and J 0 bases, with 17 bases left between them. Germline V lookup: CDR1 GTSNPN, CDR2 SVGIG (reference sequence). This CDR3 contains 17 residues. The CDR3 sequence is CAWSPPGLFANTGELFF. For the CDR3, the DNA is TGTGCCTGGAGCCCCCCAGGCTTATTCGCGAACACCGGGGAGCTGTTTTTT.

The chain uses TRBV6-5 and TRBJ2-7; the D is unclear. The CDR3 spans 14 residues. Germline-derived CDR1 and CDR2 are MNHEY and SVGAGI. Trimming stripped 5 bases from V and 3 bases from J, with 14 bases between. CDR3 residues: CASSELDGDYEQYF. The CDR3 coding sequence is TGTGCCAGCAGTGAGCTGGACGGTGACTACGAGCAGTACTTC.

The chain has TRBV29-1 and TRBJ2-7; D possibly corresponds to TRBD1 (5 bases). The CDR3 sequence is 14 residues long. The V end lost 1 base, the J end lost 7 bases, and 17 bases lay between the germline ends. The germline CDR1 and CDR2 sequences are SQVTM and ANQGSEA. CDR3 DNA: TGCAGCGTTGAAGGAAGGGGAACGTATCAGGAGCAGTACTTC. Translation gives CSVEGRGTYQEQYF.

The CDR3 nucleotides are TGTGCCAGCAGCCACACTAGCGGGAGTGATGAGACCCAGTACTTC. It specifies CASSHTSGSDETQYF. The V and J genes are TRBV7-2 and TRBJ2-5, with 11 bases matching TRBD2. Losses at the gene ends were 5 bases for V and 5 bases for J; bases not matched to a gene: 7. The CDR3 has 15 residues. CDR1 is SGHTA, CDR2 FQGNSA, per germline.

The chain recombines TRBV15 with TRBJ2-1; D is uncertain. Trimming took 3 bases from V and 8 from J, leaving 11 bases between them. Germline CDR1 LNHNV, CDR2 YYDKDF (reference sequence). The CDR3 is 13 amino acids. The CDR3 DNA is TGTGCCACCAGCAGCTCTTTGGGTGATGAGCAGTTCTTC. Translation gives CATSSSLGDEQFF.

V is TRBV5-6 and J is TRBJ2-7; perhaps TRBD2 as D (6 bases). V was pared by 4 bases and J by 2 bases, with 22 bases between. This CDR3 has 17 amino acids. Germline lookup yields CDR1 SGHDT and CDR2 YYEEEE. The CDR3 nucleotides read TGTGCCAGCAGCCCCAGTTTACTCGGGGGACCGGCCTACGAGCAGTACTTC. Its translation is CASSPSLLGGPAYEQYF.

V is TRBV6-5 and J is TRBJ2-2; unclear D gene. CDR3 size: 14 residues. Between the trimmed V and J ends, which lost 2 bases and 3 bases, there was a span of 7 bases. Germline CDR1 MNHEY, CDR2 SVGAGI. The CDR3 DNA sequence: TGTGCCAGCAGTTACCGGATCGACACCGGGGAGCTGTTTTTT. It encodes CASSYRIDTGELFF.

The chain links TRBV5-4 to TRBJ1-1; maybe TRBD1 (6 bases). V lost 4 bases and J lost 0, with 7 bases in between. The CDR3 totals 13 residues. Germline CDR1 SGHNT, CDR2 YYREEE (reference sequence). CDR3: CASSGQMNTEAFF. CDR3 DNA sequence: TGTGCCAGCAGCGGACAGATGAACACTGAAGCTTTCTTT.

The rearrangement uses TRBV29-1 and TRBJ2-7, with a possible D match to TRBD2 (6 bases). V was clipped by 3 bases and J by 2 bases, with 14 bases between them. Germline-derived CDR1 and CDR2 are SQVTM and ANQGSEA. This CDR3 has 14 residues. The CDR3 DNA is TGCAGCGTTGATTCCCGCGGGGAGACCTACGAGCAGTACTTC. Its translation is CSVDSRGETYEQYF.

The V gene is TRBV20-1, the J gene TRBJ1-1; D is perhaps TRBD1 (6 bases). V dropped 6 bases and J dropped 0 bases, with 8 bases sitting between them. CDR1 is DFQATT, CDR2 SNEGSKA, per germline (reference sequence). The CDR3 loop spans 12 amino acids. The CDR3 region is CSASGVNTEAFF. In DNA, the CDR3 is TGCAGTGCATCAGGGGTGAACACTGAAGCTTTCTTT.

The chain carries TRBV20-1 and TRBJ2-7, with 7 bases identical to TRBD1. From germline, CDR1 is DFQATT and CDR2 SNEGSKA (reference sequence). J lost 6 bases, V lost 5 bases, and 7 bases had no gene match. The CDR3 is made up of 12 amino acids. CDR3 loop: CSALEQGSEQYF. CDR3 in DNA: TGCAGTGCTCTAGAACAGGGGTCCGAGCAGTACTTC.

This sequence joins TRBV27 and TRBJ2-1, with 8 bases identical to TRBD2. CDR1 and CDR2 (germline): MNHEY, SMNVEV (reference sequence). The CDR3 has 14 amino acids. V lost 3 bases and J lost 5; bases outside the gene matches: 3. Here the CDR3 DNA reads TGTGCCAGCAGTTTCGTAGCGGGGCACAATGAGCAGTTCTTC. Its protein is CASSFVAGHNEQFF.

The J gene is TRBJ2-7, the V gene TRBV15; D is unclear. This CDR3 region has 14 residues. V shed 2 bases and J shed 1 base, with 9 bases lying between them. The germline CDR1 and CDR2 sequences are LNHNV and YYDKDF (reference sequence). The CDR3 DNA follows: TGTGCCACCAGCAGACCCGGAGCTTCCTACGAGCAGTACTTC. Its translation is CATSRPGASYEQYF.

This chain uses TRBV29-1 with TRBJ2-1; D ambiguous. Germline CDR1 reads SQVTM; CDR2 reads ANQGSEA. This CDR3 region has 12 residues. V shed 3 bases and J shed 7 bases, with 10 bases lying between them. CDR3 nucleotide sequence: TGCAGCGTTGATGTAATGGGGAATGAGCAGTTCTTC. This encodes CSVDVMGNEQFF.

The genes are TRBV27 and TRBJ1-2; no reliable D call. V was cut by 0 bases and J by 4 bases, with 12 bases left in between. The germline V gene encodes CDR1 MNHEY and CDR2 SMNVEV (reference sequence). The CDR3 spans 15 residues. The CDR3, as DNA: TGTGCCAGCAGTTTATCGGAGGGTACGACCTATGGCTACACCTTC. Amino acids: CASSLSEGTTYGYTF.

In DNA form, the CDR3 reads TGTGCCAGCAGCTTGGACCAGGAAGAGACCCAGTACTTC. This codes for CASSLDQEETQYF. The V and J genes are TRBV5-6 and TRBJ2-5; D gene ambiguous. Per germline, CDR1 SGHDT and CDR2 YYEEEE. CDR3 size: 13 residues. The V gene lost 0 bases and the J gene lost 3 bases, with 6 bases spanning the gap.

This chain connects TRBV6-4 to TRBJ2-7; D possibly corresponds to TRBD2 (5 bases). The CDR3 totals 12 residues. The V and J ends lost 0 bases and 6 bases respectively, with 6 bases between them. Germline CDR1 reads MRHNA; CDR2 reads SNTAGT. The CDR3 DNA sequence: TGTGCCAGCAGTGACTCAGGGAGCGAGCAGTACTTC. Residues: CASSDSGSEQYF.

The sample holds one count of this clonotype. The chain combines TRBV7-9 with TRBJ2-1; TRBD2 matches at 10 bases. V lost 2 bases and J lost 10; bases outside the gene matches: 14. CDR3 length equals 17 residues. CDR1 is SEHNR and CDR2 is FQNEAQ in the germline V gene (reference sequence). The DNA of the CDR3 is TGTGCCAGCAGCTTAAATAGTGGTCTAGCGGGAGATGAGGAGCAGTTCTTC. Translated, it gives CASSLNSGLAGDEEQFF.

This clonotype was recorded a few times. The chain couples TRBV29-1 to TRBJ1-1, with D unresolved. The V end lost 4 bases, the J end lost 10 bases, and 13 bases lay between the germline ends. The CDR3 spans 11 residues. Germline V gene data show CDR1 as SQVTM and CDR2 as ANQGSEA. CDR3 DNA: TGCAGCGTTGTGAGGGCTAGCGGAGCTTTCTTT. It yields the protein CSVVRASGAFF.

This clonotype was counted a single time. V is TRBV7-9 and J is TRBJ2-1; TRBD2 aligns across 10 bases. This CDR3 comprises 14 residues. The germline V gene encodes CDR1 SEHNR and CDR2 FQNEAQ (reference sequence). V dropped 9 bases and J dropped 6; count of bases not matched to a gene: 8. The DNA of the CDR3 is TGTGCCAGTGAGCTAGCGGGAGCTTTCAATGAGCAGTTCTTC. Protein sequence: CASELAGAFNEQFF.

This chain uses TRBV30 with TRBJ2-1; 12 bases map to TRBD2. J was trimmed by 4 bases and V by 2 bases; bases with no gene match: 6. The CDR3 has 16 amino acids. Germline CDR1 and CDR2: GTSNPN and SVGIG (reference sequence). CDR3 in DNA: TGTGCCTGGAGTTCCCGACTAGCGGGAGTTTACAATGAGCAGTTCTTC. Amino acids: CAWSSRLAGVYNEQFF.